This TCR beta chain was recorded in a study of blood T cell repertoires in COVID-19. Method: immunoSEQ multiplex PCR; TCRdb's copy keeps in-frame clones and lacks some. The sample contains tens of thousands of clones, 78% of which appear only once. This CDR3 spans 15 amino acids. Germline V gene sequence: CDR1 MNHEY, CDR2 SMNVEV (reference sequence). V lost 1 base and J 5 bases, leaving 14 bases between the germline ends. The sequenced material came from peripheral blood. This receptor was taken from a human donor in a cohort sampled during active COVID-19. J is TRBJ1-1 and V is TRBV27, with a possible D match to TRBD1 (5 bases). CDR3 loop: CASSLFGASGTEAFF. CDR3 DNA sequence: TGTGCCAGCAGTTTATTTGGGGCAAGTGGGACTGAAGCTTTCTTT.